The 26 T cell receptor beta chains listed next were all sequenced from one sample in a study of kidney transplant recipient with SARS-CoV-2 infection. TCRdb ran MiXCR on the reads and lists one entry per CDR3 protein. The data hold 200,000 to 250,000 distinct CDR3 sequences, with about 30% observed a single time. Sample: a blood sample, taken at baseline and on roughly day 120 from a kidney transplant recipient. The receptors were sampled from a male patient between 25 and 40 years old who had COVID-19 and was a kidney transplant recipient. Part of the T cell pool may stem from the graft donor.

This clonotype was picked up many times. CDR3 nucleotides: TGTGCCAGCAGTAGGGACAGGCTGTACCGATTAAACACTGAAGCTTTCTTT. It translates to CASSRDRLYRLNTEAFF. The chain has TRBV28 and TRBJ1-1; 8 bases are a match to TRBD1. V was pared by 5 bases and J by 2 bases, with 13 bases of the junction left unmatched. CDR1 and CDR2 (germline): MDHEN, SYDVKM. CDR3 length: 17 residues. Looking up the rest from reference TRBV28 and TRBJ1-1 gives the full variable domain: DVKVTQSSRYLVKRTGEKVFLECVQDMDHENMFWYRQDPGLGLRLIYFSYDVKMKEKGDIPEGYSVSREKKERFSLILESASTNQTSMYLCASSRDRLYRLNTEAFFGQGTRLTVV.

This clonotype was observed many times. The V gene is TRBV7-1, the J gene TRBJ1-2; D not resolved. TRBV7-1 is marked as an open reading frame, function uncertain. V lost 5 bases and J lost 4, with 23 bases in between. The CDR3 is made up of 17 amino acids. The CDR3 spells CASSLLSHEGKTYGYTF. The CDR3 DNA is TGTGCCAGCAGCCTACTATCTCACGAGGGAAAGACCTATGGCTACACCTTC.

This clonotype came up once. This sequence may be a read error, since a much larger clone differs from it by one base. The chain is built from TRBV20-1 and TRBJ2-7, with 8 bases lining up with TRBD1. The CDR3 length is 13 residues. The germline V gene has CDR1 DFQATT and CDR2 SNEGSKA (reference sequence). The DNA of the CDR3 is TGCAGTGCTAGGGGGGACAGGAACTACGAGGAGTACTTC. As protein: CSARGDRNYEEYF.

Concerning this clonotype itself: One junction end does not reproduce the germline sequence, and a read error may be involved. The rearrangement links TRBV5-5 to TRBJ1-2; TRBD1 might be the D (6 bases). The CDR3 extends over 14 amino acids. The V gene's germline CDR1 is SGHKS and CDR2 YYEKEE (reference sequence). CDR3 region: CANSLGGGERGYTF. CDR3 coding DNA: TGTGCCAACAGCTTGGGAGGGGGAGAACGGGGTTACACCTTC. The full variable domain, with the rest looked up from reference TRBV5-5 and TRBJ1-2, is DAGVTQSPTHLIKTRGQQVTLRCSPISGHKSVSWYQQVLGQGPQFIFQYYEKEERGRGNFPDRFSARQFPNYSSELNVNALLLGDSALYLCANSLGGGERGYTFGSGTRLTVV.

In regard to this clonotype: This CDR3 fails to terminate in the conserved phenylalanine or tryptophan, so it likely reflects a read error. The V call is TRBV12-5, the J call TRBJ1-2; possibly TRBD1 for D (5 bases). This CDR3 has 17 residues. From germline, CDR1 is LGHNT and CDR2 FRNRAP. V was clipped by 5 bases and J by 4 bases, with 23 bases between them. The CDR3 loop is CASGSGSLQGKTYGYTL. CDR3 bases: TGTGCTAGTGGTAGTGGATCTTTGCAGGGAAAGACCTATGGCTACACCCTC.

As for this clonotype: Just one base apart from a much larger clone, this may be a read error. The V gene is TRBV20-1, the J gene TRBJ1-2; TRBD1 agrees at 8 bases. The CDR3 spans 15 residues. The ends lost 0 bases at V and 5 bases at J; junction bases unmatched: 8. CDR1 is DFQATT and CDR2 is SNEGSKA in the germline V gene (reference sequence). DNA for the CDR3: TGCAGTGCTAGAGATGACGACAGGGGTAAATATGGCTACACCTTC. Encoded protein: CSARDDDRGKYGYTF.

Details on this clonotype: This may be a read error: a much more frequent sequence differs by one nucleotide. The V gene is TRBV4-3, the J gene TRBJ1-3; D unresolved. Germline CDR1 LGHNA, CDR2 YSLEER. The CDR3 is 18 amino acids. The CDR3 is CASSQGVLTESSGDTIYF. In nucleotides, the CDR3 is TGCGCCAGCAGCCAAGGAGTTTTAACAGAGAGCTCTGGAGACACCATATATTTT.

The table lists this clonotype with many counts. The V call is TRBV6-8, the J call TRBJ2-2; D may be TRBD1 or TRBD2 (6 bases each). The germline V gene encodes CDR1 MNHGY and CDR2 SAAAGT. The CDR3 is made up of 14 amino acids. V was clipped by 9 bases and J by 4 bases, with 15 bases between them. The chain's CDR3 is CASKRGVVTGELFF. The CDR3 DNA sequence: TGTGCCAGTAAAAGGGGGGTGGTCACCGGGGAGCTGTTTTTT.

This clonotype was recorded at least ten times. The chain carries TRBV5-1 and TRBJ2-7; no clear D gene. The CDR3 spans 13 residues. From germline, CDR1 is SGHRS and CDR2 YFSETQ. Deletions cut 3 bases from V and 1 base from J, with 8 bases between. The CDR3 nucleotides read TGCGCCAGCAGCTCCCTTGGGTCCTACGAGCAGTACTTC. Amino acids: CASSSLGSYEQYF.

This clonotype was seen more than once but under ten times. The chain employs TRBV2 and TRBJ2-7, with TRBD2 matching 10 bases. The J segment lost 1 base and the V segment lost 4 bases, leaving 1 base of the junction unmatched. The CDR3 covers 14 residues. Germline loops: CDR1 SNHLY, CDR2 FYNNEI. In nucleotides, the CDR3 is TGTGCCAGCAGTGGGACTAGCGGTTCCTACGAGCAGTACTTC. Protein sequence: CASSGTSGSYEQYF.

As for this clonotype: A far larger clone is a single base away, which makes a read error likely. No conserved phenylalanine or tryptophan is present at the end of the CDR3, so a read error is the likely explanation. The DNA of the CDR3 is TGTGCCAGCAGGGGCAGCGTGAACTGGGACACTGAAGCTTTCTCT. It specifies CASRGSVNWDTEAFS. V gene TRBV6-8 combines with J gene TRBJ1-1; D ambiguous. CDR3 length: 15 residues. The germline CDR1 and CDR2 sequences are MNHGY and SAAAGT. The V and J ends lost 6 bases and 3 bases respectively, with 17 bases between them.

This clonotype was recorded at least ten times. CDR3 nucleotides: TGCGCCAGCTCAGTTGAATCGGTTCGAAAGACCTATGGCTACACCTTC. Its protein is CASSVESVRKTYGYTF. The chain carries TRBV5-1 and TRBJ1-2; D is ambiguous. The CDR3 has 16 residues. CDR1 is SGHRS and CDR2 is YFSETQ in the germline V gene. V shed 7 bases and J shed 4 bases, with 23 bases lying between them.

Of note for this clonotype: At one of its ends the junction is not consistent with the germline gene, which may arise from a read error. This chain uses TRBV10-1 with TRBJ1-2, with D unclear. This CDR3 has 17 residues. Germline values: CDR1 WNHNN, CDR2 SYGVQD (reference sequence). CDR3 coding DNA: TGCGCCAGCAGTTCGCACGGAAGATCGCGAAAGACCTATGGCTACATCTTC. It yields the protein CASSSHGRSRKTYGYIF.

This clonotype appeared many times. V and J are TRBV5-1 and TRBJ1-2; D is ambiguous. The ends were cut back, 0 bases at V and 1 base at J, with 13 bases in the middle. CDR1 and CDR2 (germline): SGHRS, YFSETQ. This CDR3 contains 16 residues. The CDR3 spells CASSLAGQEFNYGYTF. In nucleotides, the CDR3 is TGCGCCAGCAGCTTGGCCGGGCAGGAGTTTAACTATGGCTACACCTTC.

Note on this clonotype: A much larger clone is a single base away; this may be a read error. This sequence joins TRBV24-1 and TRBJ1-2; D not certain. The CDR3 is 17 amino acids. Germline loops: CDR1 KGHDR, CDR2 SFDVKD. The CDR3 reads CVTSSNGSTRKTYGYTF. The CDR3 region has the DNA TGTGTCACCAGTAGTAATGGTAGTACCAGAAAGACCTATGGCTACACCTTC.

This clonotype was counted ten times or more. The chain uses TRBV19 and TRBJ1-5; the match to TRBD1 covers 10 bases. CDR1 and CDR2 from the germline V gene are LNHDA and SQIVND (reference sequence). This CDR3 comprises 16 residues. With 3 bases clipped from V and 4 bases from J, the junction kept 6 bases outside the gene matches. The chain's CDR3 is CASSIKDRGYNQPQHF. CDR3 in DNA: TGTGCCAGTAGTATTAAGGACAGGGGGTATAATCAGCCCCAGCATTTT.

About this clonotype: One end of the junction is discordant with germline, which a read error may explain. This sequence joins TRBV18 and TRBJ1-3; 10 bases map to TRBD1. Germline loops: CDR1 KGHSH, CDR2 LQKENI. The CDR3 is 16 residues long. CDR3 DNA sequence: TGTGCCAGCTCACCGGGACAGGGGAGCTCTGGAAGCACCATATATTTT. Its translation: CASSPGQGSSGSTIYF.

This sequence joins TRBV6-2 or TRBV6-3 and TRBJ2-2; a weak D match, TRBD2 (5 bases). CDR3 length: 13 amino acids. In germline, CDR1 is MNHEY, CDR2 SVGEGT. V was clipped by 8 bases and J by 8 bases, with 15 bases between them. The CDR3 sequence: CASGARETGELFF. DNA for the CDR3: TGTGCCAGCGGCGCACGGGAAACTGGGGAGCTGTTTTTT.

As concerns this clonotype: Possible read error: a much larger clone is one base away. This chain uses TRBV7-2 with TRBJ2-7; D is unclear. Germline CDR1 reads SGHTA; CDR2 reads FQGNSA. The CDR3 has 15 amino acids. The CDR3 DNA is TGTGCCGGCAGCTTAGACGCGACTGCCGCCTACGAGCAGTACTTC. Translating it yields CAGSLDATAAYEQYF.

Only one count was recorded for this clonotype. The chain employs TRBV6-1 and TRBJ1-2; D is undetermined. Between the trimmed V and J ends, which lost 8 bases and 4 bases, there was a span of 26 bases. This CDR3 contains 17 residues. Germline CDR1 is MNHNS and CDR2 is SASEGT. The CDR3: CASGPVKGGRKTYGYTF. The CDR3 DNA is TGTGCCAGCGGTCCCGTAAAAGGTGGGAGAAAGACCTATGGCTACACCTTC.

As concerns this clonotype: This sequence may be a read error, since a much larger clone differs from it by one base. The chain uses TRBV20-1 and TRBJ1-1; 8 bases agree with TRBD1. Germline trimming cut 6 bases from V and 0 bases from J; bases unmatched to any gene: 9. This CDR3 spans 15 amino acids. Germline CDR1 is DFQATT and CDR2 is SNEGSKA (reference sequence). The CDR3 DNA sequence: TGCAGTGCAGTCTTACAGGGGGGGGTGAACACTGAAGCTTTCTTT. It is translated as CSAVLQGGVNTEAFF.

To note about this clonotype: A much more abundant neighbour one base away suggests this may be a read error. The gene calls are TRBV5-1 and TRBJ1-1; 8 positions match TRBD1. The CDR3 is made up of 16 amino acids. Germline lookup yields CDR1 SGHRS and CDR2 YFSETQ. The CDR3 sequence is CACSLGQGRGNTEAFF. The CDR3 nucleotides are TGCGCCTGCAGTCTCGGACAGGGAAGAGGAAACACTGAAGCTTTCTTT.

In its sample, this clonotype was seen many times. The V gene is TRBV27, the J gene TRBJ1-1; D is possibly TRBD1 (5 bases). The CDR3 has 18 amino acids. Trimming removed 0 bases from V and 4 bases from J, with 21 bases in between. Germline assignment: CDR1 MNHEY and CDR2 SMNVEV (reference sequence). The CDR3 loop is CASSLSATVGAGSTEAFF. In nucleotides, the CDR3 is TGTGCCAGCAGTTTATCGGCGACAGTTGGGGCAGGTTCCACTGAAGCTTTCTTT.

This clonotype appeared many times. The V gene is TRBV19, the J gene TRBJ2-5, with D possibly being TRBD2 (6 bases). V lost 6 bases and J 4 bases, leaving 12 bases between the germline ends. Germline V gene sequence: CDR1 LNHDA, CDR2 SQIVND (reference sequence). This CDR3 has 13 residues. Written as DNA, the CDR3 is TGTGCCAGTAGAGGGACTCTGGGAGAGACCCAGTACTTC. Amino acids: CASRGTLGETQYF.

In its sample, this clonotype was seen many times. This chain links TRBV20-1 with TRBJ1-2; possibly TRBD1 for D (6 bases). V was trimmed by 6 bases and J by 2 bases, leaving 13 bases between them. This CDR3 spans 13 amino acids. CDR1 and CDR2 from the germline V gene are DFQATT and SNEGSKA (reference sequence). The CDR3 DNA follows: TGCAGTGCACTCCGGACAGACAACTATGGCTACACCTTC. As protein: CSALRTDNYGYTF.

This clonotype was observed a handful of times. Compared with germline, one end of the junction differs, possibly owing to a read error. This chain uses TRBV11-2 with TRBJ1-3; maybe TRBD1 (6 bases). The germline V gene has CDR1 SGHAT and CDR2 FQNNGV. The CDR3 has 17 amino acids. CDR3 residues: CAGSLEGRGASGNTIYF. In DNA form, the CDR3 reads TGTGCCGGCAGCTTAGAGGGCAGGGGAGCCTCTGGAAACACCATATATTTT.